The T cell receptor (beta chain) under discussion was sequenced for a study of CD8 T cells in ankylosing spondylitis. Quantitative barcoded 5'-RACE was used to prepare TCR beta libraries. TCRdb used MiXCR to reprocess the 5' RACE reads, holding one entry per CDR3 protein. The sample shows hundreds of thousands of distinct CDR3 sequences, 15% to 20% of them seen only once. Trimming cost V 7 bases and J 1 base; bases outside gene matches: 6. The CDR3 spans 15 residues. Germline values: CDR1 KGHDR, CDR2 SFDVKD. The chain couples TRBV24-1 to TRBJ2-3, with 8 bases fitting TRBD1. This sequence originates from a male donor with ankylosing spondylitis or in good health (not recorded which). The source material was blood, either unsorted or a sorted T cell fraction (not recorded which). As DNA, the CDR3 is TGTGCCACCAGCTCAACAGGGGGTGGCACAGATACGCAGTATTTT. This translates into CATSSTGGGTDTQYF.